The sequence of this TCR beta chain was determined in a study of T cell clonotyping in hematopoietic cell transplantation. Study outcomes and limitations: Higher Inverse Simpson Index values in graft donor and pretransplant recipient predicted broader posttransplant TCR diversity.

Trimming cost V 5 bases and J 2 bases, with 10 bases left between them. This CDR3 region has 12 residues. Germline V gene sequence: CDR1 SQVTM, CDR2 ANQGSEA. Time point meaning: recipient sample about 28 days before transplant, after cytoreduction. The repertoire was sequenced with immunoSEQ multiplex PCR; TCRdb's copy has only in-frame clones and lacks some. The sample consists of some 7,800 clones, 88% of them appearing once. About this clone: Antigen unknown.

The sequenced sample was peripheral blood mononuclear cells, obtained before stem cell transplant. This receptor was identified in a man aged 55 to 70 with acute myeloid leukemia. Some clones in this sample may be carry-over from other donors' samples. The genes are TRBV29-1 and TRBJ2-7, with unresolved D. The CDR3 nucleotides read TGCAGCGTTTGGGATGCGGCCTACGAGCAGTACTTC. Its translation is CSVWDAAYEQYF.